The clone carrying this T cell receptor beta chain occurred a few times. Its antigen is still unknown. The authors produced TCR alpha and TCR beta cDNA libraries with sample barcodes and UMIs by 5'RACE using constant-segment primers. TCRdb re-called the 5' RACE reads with MiXCR, one entry per CDR3 protein. This table holds hundreds of thousands of distinct CDR3 sequences, under 8.5% found once. The entry originates in a study of T-cell memory formation after mild COVID-19. General study findings and limits: Whether day 37 second-wave clones are SARS-CoV-2-specific was not confirmed. The pre-infection memory compartment contained some responding clones, suggesting cross-reactive memory joined.

V shed 5 bases and J shed 10 bases, with 15 bases lying between them. CDR3 length equals 14 residues. The germline V gene has CDR1 SGHTA and CDR2 FQGTGA. The source of this sequence is a young man who had mild COVID-19 (a few samples of this study predate the infection). Cell type and time point are not known. The sequencing input was PBMCs or a T cell subset sorted from them (not recorded which). The chain carries TRBV7-3 and TRBJ1-6; D gene ambiguous. This chain's CDR3 is CASSKSGINSPLHF. DNA for the CDR3: TGTGCCAGCAGCAAGTCCGGGATCAACTCACCCCTCCACTTT. The full variable domain, its missing parts supplied by reference TRBV7-3 and TRBJ1-6, is GAGVSQTPSNKVTEKGKYVELRCDPISGHTALYWYRQSLGQGPEFLIYFQGTGAADDSGLPNDRFFAVRPEGSVSTLKIQRTERGDSAVYLCASSKSGINSPLHFGNGTRLTVT.